Below, 29 T cell receptor beta chains from the same sample are listed, as sequenced in a study of cytomegalovirus exposure and HLA in healthy donors. The primer mix had 60 Vbeta and 13 Jbeta primers. Here immunoSEQ multiplex PCR was the method, and the copy in TCRdb shows in-frame clones only, minus some. The sample contains 100,000 to 150,000 clones, roughly 80% of which appear only once. Input material: PBMCs. These receptors all come from a man in his thirties or forties in good health and CMV-seronegative.

V usage is TRBV9 and J usage is TRBJ2-2; TRBD2 aligns across 10 bases. V lost 1 base, J lost 6 bases, and 3 bases stayed unmatched. The CDR3 loop spans 15 amino acids. The germline V gene has CDR1 SGDLS and CDR2 YYNGEE. The DNA of the CDR3 is TGTGCCAGCAGCGTAAGCGGGGGGGCGGCCGGGGAGCTGTTTTTT. This codes for CASSVSGGAAGELFF.

The chain joins TRBV5-1 to TRBJ2-4; the D is unclear. Per germline, CDR1 SGHRS and CDR2 YFSETQ. The length of the CDR3 is 14 residues. Trimming removed 4 bases at V and 0 bases at J, with 8 bases between. CDR3 sequence reads: CASSPPVAKNIQYF. CDR3 DNA sequence: TGCGCCAGCAGCCCCCCGGTAGCCAAAAACATTCAGTACTTC.

The CDR3 region has the DNA TGTGCCAGTAGTATAGACCCAAGCGGTCCCTATACGCAGTATTTT. Protein sequence: CASSIDPSGPYTQYF. V and J are TRBV19 and TRBJ2-3; D might be TRBD2 (5 bases). The V gene's germline CDR1 is LNHDA and CDR2 SQIVND (reference sequence). V was pared by 0 bases and J by 7 bases, with 14 bases between. The CDR3 is 15 residues long.

This chain links TRBV30 with TRBJ2-5, with D possibly TRBD1 on 5 matching bases. The closer fit of TRBJ2-7 to the DNA end suggests the J call may be wrong. Germline V gene data show CDR1 as GTSNPN and CDR2 as SVGIG (reference sequence). This CDR3 spans 11 amino acids. DNA for the CDR3: TGTGCCTGGGAGACAGCCTACGAGCAGTACTTC. Its protein product is CAWETAYEQYF.

This clone was found a few times. The chain employs TRBV5-6 and TRBJ1-6, with D maybe TRBD1 (5 bases). The ends were cut back, 0 bases at V and 3 bases at J, with 7 bases in the middle. CDR3 length equals 15 residues. Germline V CDR1 and CDR2: SGHDT, YYEEEE. The CDR3 is CASSLGGGYNSPLHF. CDR3 sequence (DNA): TGTGCCAGCAGCTTGGGCGGGGGCTATAATTCACCCCTCCACTTT.

The J gene is TRBJ1-1, the V gene TRBV5-1, with D unresolved. Trimming shortened V by 1 base and J by 0 bases, and 10 bases separated the two germline ends. CDR3 size: 15 residues. CDR1 and CDR2 (germline): SGHRS, YFSETQ. The CDR3 sequence: CASSLTNSMNTEAFF. CDR3 DNA sequence: TGCGCCAGCAGCTTGACCAATAGCATGAACACTGAAGCTTTCTTT.

Comments on this clone: The junction differs from germline at one of its ends, possibly a read error. V gene TRBV6-1 combines with J gene TRBJ2-1; D may be TRBD2 (6 bases). The germline V gene has CDR1 MNHNS and CDR2 SASEGT. This CDR3 is 15 amino acids long. CDR3 DNA: TGTGCCAGCAGTAAAGCGGAGCGGGTCTACAATGAGCAGTTCTTC. It specifies CASSKAERVYNEQFF.

This chain links TRBV6-5 with TRBJ2-5, with D unclear. Trimming shortened V by 0 bases and J by 2 bases, and 7 bases separated the two germline ends. CDR1 is MNHEY, CDR2 SVGAGI, per germline. The CDR3 is made up of 14 amino acids. The CDR3 nucleotides are TGTGCCAGCAGTTACTCCCCGGTACAAGAGACCCAGTACTTC. Translated: CASSYSPVQETQYF.

Only one count was recorded for this clone. This chain links TRBV30 with TRBJ1-2; maybe TRBD1 (6 bases). Germline CDR1 GTSNPN, CDR2 SVGIG (reference sequence). Trimming took off 3 bases at V and 4 bases at J, with 9 bases between the two ends. This CDR3 comprises 12 residues. The DNA for the CDR3 is TGTGCCTGGAGAGGGGGGGGCTATGGCTACACCTTC. Protein sequence: CAWRGGGYGYTF.

The chain uses TRBV5-1 and TRBJ1-2; 8 bases line up with TRBD1. CDR1 is SGHRS and CDR2 is YFSETQ in the germline V gene. V was clipped by 1 base and J by 2 bases; unmatched bases: 4. This CDR3 region has 15 residues. As DNA, the CDR3 is TGCGCCAGCAGCTTGACTACAGGGGGGAACTATGGCTACACCTTC. As protein: CASSLTTGGNYGYTF.

The rearrangement joins TRBV7-3 to TRBJ1-2, with a tentative D call TRBD1 (6 bases). This CDR3 region has 12 residues. Germline V CDR1 and CDR2: SGHTA, FQGTGA. Deletions cut 5 bases from V and 4 bases from J, with 8 bases between. The CDR3 nucleotides are TGTGCCAGCAGCACACAGGGCTATGGCTACACCTTC. Amino acids: CASSTQGYGYTF.

The V gene is TRBV28, the J gene TRBJ1-5; 7 bases fit TRBD1. From germline, CDR1 is MDHEN and CDR2 SYDVKM. The CDR3 consists of 16 residues. Trimming cost V 5 bases and J 0 bases; bases outside gene matches: 7. The CDR3 here is CASSLTGYYSNQPQHF. CDR3 sequence (DNA): TGTGCCAGCAGTCTGACAGGGTACTATAGCAATCAGCCCCAGCATTTT.

This rearrangement joins TRBV28 to TRBJ1-5; 8 nucleotides match TRBD1. The CDR3 extends over 16 amino acids. Looked up from germline, CDR1 is MDHEN and CDR2 is SYDVKM. V lost 6 bases, J lost 2 bases, and 9 bases stayed unmatched. CDR3: CASSLFPTGGNQPQHF. CDR3 nucleotides: TGTGCCAGCAGCCTTTTTCCGACAGGGGGCAATCAGCCCCAGCATTTT.

The sample holds a few counts of this clone. The V gene is TRBV10-2, the J gene TRBJ2-1; D possibly corresponds to TRBD2 (5 bases). Germline V gives CDR1 WSHSY, CDR2 SAAADI. V gave up 6 bases and J gave up 0 bases, with 9 bases separating them. The CDR3 extends over 14 amino acids. This CDR3 is CASRPGISYNEQFF. As DNA, the CDR3 is TGCGCCAGCAGGCCGGGAATCTCCTACAATGAGCAGTTCTTC.

The chain links TRBV5-1 to TRBJ2-2; possible D gene TRBD1, 5 bases. V was shortened by 4 bases and J by 7 bases, with 11 bases between the two germline ends. Germline values: CDR1 SGHRS, CDR2 YFSETQ. The CDR3 loop spans 13 amino acids. Here the CDR3 DNA reads TGCGCCAGCAGCCTGCAGGGCAACGGGGAGCTGTTTTTT. Protein product: CASSLQGNGELFF.

The J gene is TRBJ2-7, the V gene TRBV5-4; 7 nucleotides agree with TRBD1. The CDR3 length is 14 residues. Trimming cost V 4 bases and J 2 bases; bases outside gene matches: 6. CDR1 and CDR2 from the germline V gene are SGHNT and YYREEE (reference sequence). The CDR3 coding sequence is TGTGCCAGCAGCGTCCGGACAGGAACCTACGAGCAGTACTTC. This translates into CASSVRTGTYEQYF.

The rearrangement links TRBV9 to TRBJ1-2; 10 bases align to TRBD1. V shed 2 bases, J shed 5 bases, and the junction held 6 bases outside the gene matches. The CDR3 runs 15 residues. In germline, CDR1 is SGDLS, CDR2 YYNGEE. The CDR3 loop reads CASSVRDRGLYGYTF. CDR3 nucleotides: TGTGCCAGCAGCGTCCGCGACAGGGGGCTATATGGCTACACCTTC.

J is TRBJ2-3 and V is TRBV5-5, with D tentatively TRBD2 (8 bases). The germline gives CDR1 SGHKS, CDR2 YYEKEE (reference sequence). Trimming pared 4 bases from V and 3 bases from J, leaving 12 bases between. This CDR3 is built from 14 residues. CDR3 loop: CASSREGATDTQYF. Written as DNA, the CDR3 is TGTGCCAGCAGCCGGGAGGGGGCAACAGATACGCAGTATTTT.

The chain combines TRBV6-1 with TRBJ2-7; TRBD2 agrees at 9 bases. The V gene end was trimmed by 2 bases and the J gene end by 9 bases; junction bases not matched to a gene: 14. CDR3 length: 16 amino acids. Looked up from germline, CDR1 is MNHNS and CDR2 is SASEGT. The CDR3 region is CASSESVVSGSKAQYF. The CDR3 DNA sequence: TGTGCCAGCAGTGAAAGCGTCGTTAGCGGGAGTAAGGCGCAGTACTTC.

The CDR3 region is CASTSRWAGAYEQYF. CDR3 in DNA: TGTGCCAGCACCTCCAGATGGGCAGGGGCCTACGAGCAGTACTTC. The V gene is TRBV28, the J gene TRBJ2-7; D might be TRBD1 (6 bases). V was trimmed by 7 bases and J by 2 bases, leaving 18 bases between them. CDR1 MDHEN and CDR2 SYDVKM come from the germline V gene. The CDR3 contains 15 residues.

The gene calls are TRBV6-6 and TRBJ1-5, with D perhaps matching TRBD1 (6 bases). Germline CDR1 MNHNY, CDR2 SVGAGI (reference sequence). Between the trimmed V and J ends, which lost 5 bases and 0 bases, there was a span of 11 bases. The CDR3 is 15 amino acids. The CDR3 sequence: CASSRDRYSNQPQHF. The CDR3 DNA reads TGTGCCAGCAGTCGCGACAGGTATAGCAATCAGCCCCAGCATTTT.

This chain joins TRBV18 and TRBJ1-1, with D maybe TRBD1 (5 bases). The germline V and J ends were trimmed by 2 bases and 4 bases, with 14 bases remaining between them. CDR1 and CDR2 (germline): KGHSH, LQKENI. The CDR3 extends over 15 amino acids. In nucleotides, the CDR3 is TGTGCCAGCTCACCAGTTTTGATGGGGGGCACTGAAGCTTTCTTT. Translation gives CASSPVLMGGTEAFF. Based on the CDR3 plus reference TRBV18 and TRBJ1-1, the full variable domain is NAGVMQNPRHLVRRRGQEARLRCSPMKGHSHVYWYRQLPEEGLKFMVYLQKENIIDESGMPKERFSAEFPKEGPSILRIQQVVRGDSAAYFCASSPVLMGGTEAFFGQGTRLTVV.

The chain links TRBV4-1 to TRBJ1-2; TRBD1 is a possible D gene (5 bases). V lost 0 bases, J lost 3 bases, and 11 bases lay in between. CDR1 and CDR2 from the germline V gene are MGHRA and YSYEKL. The CDR3 consists of 15 residues. The CDR3 DNA reads TGCGCCAGCAGCCAAGATTGGGTAGGGGACTATGGCTACACCTTC. Translation gives CASSQDWVGDYGYTF.

J is TRBJ1-5 and V is TRBV19; 11 nucleotides agree with TRBD1. Germline V gene sequence: CDR1 LNHDA, CDR2 SQIVND (reference sequence). V trimming: 4 bases; J trimming: 0 bases; junction bases outside the gene matches: 8. The CDR3 contains 18 residues. The CDR3 reads CASSTDRGLDYSNQPQHF. CDR3 nucleotides: TGTGCCAGTAGTACGGACAGGGGGCTCGACTATAGCAATCAGCCCCAGCATTTT.

The V call is TRBV19, the J call TRBJ2-7, with TRBD2 identical over 13 bases. Germline V gives CDR1 LNHDA, CDR2 SQIVND (reference sequence). With V trimmed by 5 bases and J by 3 bases, 4 bases remained unmatched. The CDR3 spans 15 residues. The CDR3 here is CASSSTSGRDYEQYF. In nucleotides, the CDR3 is TGTGCCAGTAGTTCTACTAGCGGGAGGGACTACGAGCAGTACTTC.

The sample holds one count of this clone. V usage is TRBV15 and J usage is TRBJ1-1; possible D gene TRBD1, 5 bases. CDR1 and CDR2 from the germline V gene are LNHNV and YYDKDF (reference sequence). V dropped 1 base and J dropped 1 base, with 10 bases sitting between them. The CDR3 has 15 amino acids. CDR3 coding DNA: TGTGCCACCAGCAGAGGGGGCGCAGCGAACACTGAAGCTTTCTTT. Its protein is CATSRGGAANTEAFF.

This chain connects TRBV6-1 to TRBJ1-2; D perhaps matches TRBD1 (6 bases). CDR1 is MNHNS and CDR2 is SASEGT in the germline V gene. CDR3 length equals 14 residues. The V end lost 1 base, the J end lost 4 bases, and 10 bases lay between the germline ends. The CDR3 DNA follows: TGTGCCAGCAGTGAAGGGCAGGGGCCCTATGGCTACACCTTC. Translation: CASSEGQGPYGYTF.

The chain is built from TRBV5-5 and TRBJ1-5; D is ambiguous. V was shortened by 9 bases and J by 2 bases, with 12 bases between the two germline ends. The CDR3 extends over 13 amino acids. The germline V gene encodes CDR1 SGHKS and CDR2 YYEKEE (reference sequence). CDR3 residues: CANLSTRNQPQHF. CDR3 nucleotide sequence: TGTGCCAACCTCTCGACACGCAATCAGCCCCAGCATTTT.

The rearrangement links TRBV27 to TRBJ1-4; a possible D gene is TRBD1 (5 bases). Trimming removed 6 bases from V and 0 bases from J, with 14 bases in between. The CDR3 sequence is 16 residues long. CDR1 and CDR2 (germline): MNHEY, SMNVEV (reference sequence). The CDR3 region is CASRPSTEATNEKLFF. The DNA for the CDR3 is TGTGCCAGCAGACCTTCGACAGAAGCAACTAATGAAAAACTGTTTTTT.